This T cell receptor (beta chain) stems from a study of blood T cell repertoires in COVID-19. In the authors' workflow: Estimation of nucleated cell counts was performed using reference gene primer amplification. Repertoires were generated with immunoSEQ multiplex PCR, while TCRdb's copy carries only in-frame clones and drops some. From that table come the V and J calls and clone size; the DNA was used to work out D and trimming. This sample yields about 130,000 clones, of which around four fifths are seen a single time; 5.5% to 7.5% belongs to the top ten. Sequenced sample: peripheral blood. This TCR derives from a man older than 75 with COVID-19, enrolled during active disease.

CDR3 protein: CASSSDRGNEQFF. The CDR3, as DNA: TGTGCCAGCAGCTCGGACAGGGGGAATGAGCAGTTCTTC. The chain has TRBV7-2 and TRBJ2-1; 10 bases fit TRBD1. The CDR3 is made up of 13 amino acids. Germline lookup yields CDR1 SGHTA and CDR2 FQGNSA. Losses at the gene ends were 4 bases for V and 7 bases for J; bases not matched to a gene: 1.